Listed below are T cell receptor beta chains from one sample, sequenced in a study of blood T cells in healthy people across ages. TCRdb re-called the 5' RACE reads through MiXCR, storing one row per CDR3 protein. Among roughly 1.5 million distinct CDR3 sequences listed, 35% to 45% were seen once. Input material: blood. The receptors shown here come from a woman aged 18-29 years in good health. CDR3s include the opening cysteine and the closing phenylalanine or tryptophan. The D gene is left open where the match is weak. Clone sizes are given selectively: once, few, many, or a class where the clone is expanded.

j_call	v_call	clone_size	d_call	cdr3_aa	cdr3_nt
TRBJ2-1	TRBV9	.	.	CASSTRGVSYNEQFF	TGTGCCAGCAGCACCCGCGGGGTCTCCTACAATGAGCAGTTCTTC
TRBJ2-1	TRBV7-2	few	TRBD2	CASSFKGLAGCEQFF	TGTGCCAGCAGCTTTAAGGGACTAGCGGGATGTGAGCAGTTCTTC
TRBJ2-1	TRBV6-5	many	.	CASMAQGSYNEQFF	TGTGCCAGCATGGCACAGGGTTCATACAATGAGCAGTTCTTC
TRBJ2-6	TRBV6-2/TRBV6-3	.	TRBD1	CASSPAGQGASGANVLTF	TGTGCCAGCAGTCCTGCAGGGCAGGGGGCCTCTGGGGCCAACGTCCTGACTTTC
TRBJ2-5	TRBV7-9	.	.	CASSPTPGTQETQYF	TGTGCCAGCAGCCCTACTCCCGGAACCCAAGAGACCCAGTACTTC
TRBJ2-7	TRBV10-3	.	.	CAISVRGTTYEQYF	TGTGCCATCAGTGTGCGCGGGACCACCTACGAGCAGTACTTC
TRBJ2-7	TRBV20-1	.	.	CSARGGQDPYNEQYF	TGCAGTGCTAGAGGAGGGCAGGATCCCTACAATGAGCAGTACTTC
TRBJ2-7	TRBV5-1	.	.	CASSLEFGTYEQYF	TGCGCCAGCAGCTTGGAGTTCGGAACCTACGAGCAGTACTTC
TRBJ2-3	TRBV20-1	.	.	CSARWRAHTDTQYF	TGCAGTGCTAGATGGAGGGCGCACACAGATACGCAGTATTTT
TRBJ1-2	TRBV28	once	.	CASSLIDRNYGYTF	TGTGCCAGCAGTTTAATTGACAGGAACTATGGCTACACCTTC
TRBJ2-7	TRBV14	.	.	CASSQDRSEQYF	TGTGCCAGCAGCCAGGATCGATCCGAGCAGTACTTC
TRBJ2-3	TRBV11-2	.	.	CASSSPGTSTDTQYF	TGTGCCAGCAGCTCACCCGGGACTAGCACAGATACGCAGTATTTT
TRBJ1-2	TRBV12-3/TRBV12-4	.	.	CASSLTTASGYTF	TGTGCCAGCAGTTTAACGACAGCTTCTGGCTACACCTTC
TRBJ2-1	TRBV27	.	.	CASSPPRDRTYNEQFF	TGTGCCAGCAGTCCGCCTCGTGACCGGACTTACAATGAGCAGTTCTTC
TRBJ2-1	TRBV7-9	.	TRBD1	CASNSDRGSDEQFF	TGTGCCAGCAACTCGGACAGGGGGTCGGATGAGCAGTTCTTC
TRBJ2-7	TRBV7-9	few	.	CASSLGLFSYEQYF	TGTGCCAGCAGCCTCGGACTGTTCTCCTACGAGCAGTACTTC
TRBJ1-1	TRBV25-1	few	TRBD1	CASSARTGVNTEAFF	TGTGCCAGCAGTGCGAGGACAGGGGTGAACACTGAAGCTTTCTTT